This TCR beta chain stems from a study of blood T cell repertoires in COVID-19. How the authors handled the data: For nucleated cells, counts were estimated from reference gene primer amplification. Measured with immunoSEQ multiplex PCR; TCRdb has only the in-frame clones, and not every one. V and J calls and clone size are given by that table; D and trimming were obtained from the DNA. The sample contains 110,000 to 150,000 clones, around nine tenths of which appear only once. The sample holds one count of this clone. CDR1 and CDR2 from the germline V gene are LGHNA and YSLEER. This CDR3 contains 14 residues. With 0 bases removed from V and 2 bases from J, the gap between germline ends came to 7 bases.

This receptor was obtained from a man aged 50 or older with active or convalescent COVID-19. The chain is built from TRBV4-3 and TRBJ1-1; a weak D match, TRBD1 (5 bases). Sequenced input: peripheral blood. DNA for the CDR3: TGCGCCAGCAGCCAAGAAAGGGGAAACACTGAAGCTTTCTTT. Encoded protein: CASSQERGNTEAFF.